These 28 T cell receptor beta chains were sequenced from one sample in a study of cytomegalovirus exposure and HLA in healthy donors. A multiplex PCR was run with 60 Vbeta primers and 13 Jbeta primers. The assay was immunoSEQ multiplex PCR, and TCRdb's table has in-frame clones only and misses some. The sample records about 110,000 clones, roughly 73% being singletons. The sequenced sample was PBMCs. Receptors originate from a woman in her thirties or forties in good health and CMV-seropositive.

This clone was observed once. The rearrangement joins TRBV5-4 to TRBJ2-6, with D possibly TRBD2 on 6 matching bases. Between the trimmed V and J ends, which lost 4 bases and 0 bases, there was a span of 17 bases. Germline loops: CDR1 SGHNT, CDR2 YYREEE (reference sequence). This CDR3 contains 18 residues. The CDR3 DNA is TGTGCCAGCAGCCGCATCGGGGGAGGACGCTCTGGGGCCAACGTCCTGACTTTC. Translating gives CASSRIGGGRSGANVLTF.

The chain recombines TRBV28 with TRBJ1-5; D is ambiguous. There are 13 residues in the CDR3. Trimming stripped 6 bases from V and 4 bases from J, with 10 bases between. CDR1 is MDHEN, CDR2 SYDVKM, per germline. The DNA for the CDR3 is TGTGCCAGCAGCTACGGTCGAAATCAGCCCCAGCATTTT. This gives the protein CASSYGRNQPQHF.

The chain links TRBV19 to TRBJ2-5; D is possibly TRBD1 (6 bases). The last part of the DNA fits TRBJ2-7 better; the J call may be wrong. The CDR3 has 15 residues. Germline V gene sequence: CDR1 LNHDA, CDR2 SQIVND (reference sequence). For the CDR3, the DNA is TGTGCCAGTAGTATAGACTCCGGGACACCCTACGAGCAGTACTTC. Translation: CASSIDSGTPYEQYF.

V is TRBV6-1 and J is TRBJ2-5; 7 nucleotides match TRBD2. The CDR3 is 14 residues long. Germline V CDR1 and CDR2: MNHNS, SASEGT. Trimming at V came to 4 bases and at J to 5 bases, leaving 7 bases not matched to a gene. Here the CDR3 reads CASSGGGAWETQYF. CDR3 in DNA: TGTGCCAGCAGTGGGGGGGGAGCTTGGGAGACCCAGTACTTC.

The table lists this clone with a few counts. The chain couples TRBV28 to TRBJ1-1; D ambiguous. The V gene lost 3 bases and the J gene lost 8 bases, with 10 bases spanning the gap. Germline V gives CDR1 MDHEN, CDR2 SYDVKM. The CDR3 totals 12 residues. The CDR3 region has the DNA TGTGCCAGCAGTTTCTTGACTGAGGAAGCTTTCTTT. It codes for CASSFLTEEAFF. The full variable domain, its missing parts supplied by reference TRBV28 and TRBJ1-1, is DVKVTQSSRYLVKRTGEKVFLECVQDMDHENMFWYRQDPGLGLRLIYFSYDVKMKEKGDIPEGYSVSREKKERFSLILESASTNQTSMYLCASSFLTEEAFFGQGTRLTVV.

This sequence joins TRBV7-2 and TRBJ2-1; D is uncertain. There are 14 residues in the CDR3. Trimming took off 8 bases at V and 8 bases at J, with 19 bases between the two ends. The germline gives CDR1 SGHTA, CDR2 FQGNSA. The CDR3 loop reads CASVRLMRGHEQFF. CDR3 in DNA: TGTGCCAGCGTCCGATTAATGAGAGGCCATGAGCAGTTCTTC.

V usage is TRBV7-2 and J usage is TRBJ2-1, with TRBD2 identical over 7 bases. J gave up 6 bases and V 6 bases, and 11 bases lay outside the gene matches. Germline-derived CDR1 and CDR2 are SGHTA and FQGNSA. The CDR3 has 15 amino acids. In DNA, the CDR3 is TGTGCCAGCAGGTCAAAAGGATGGGAGGGCAATGAGCAGTTCTTC. Its translation: CASRSKGWEGNEQFF.

The chain employs TRBV11-2 and TRBJ2-6; D not certain. The V end lost 4 bases, the J end lost 4 bases, and 8 bases lay between the germline ends. The germline V gene encodes CDR1 SGHAT and CDR2 FQNNGV. This CDR3 region has 14 residues. This CDR3 is CASSSSRGANVLTF. In DNA, the CDR3 is TGTGCCAGCAGCTCCTCGCGGGGGGCCAACGTCCTGACTTTC.

This rearrangement joins TRBV28 to TRBJ1-1; 10 nucleotides line up with TRBD1. Germline loops: CDR1 MDHEN, CDR2 SYDVKM. The CDR3 consists of 17 residues. V dropped 1 base and J dropped 6; count of bases not matched to a gene: 11. CDR3 amino acids: CASSLLGGRQGAAEAFF. DNA of the CDR3: TGTGCCAGCAGTTTATTAGGAGGACGACAGGGGGCGGCTGAAGCTTTCTTT.

The chain carries TRBV5-1 and TRBJ1-4, with D unresolved. Germline CDR1 SGHRS, CDR2 YFSETQ. The CDR3 has 14 residues. V was trimmed by 2 bases and J by 3 bases, leaving 8 bases between them. The CDR3 loop is CASSFFYSNEKLFF. Written as DNA, the CDR3 is TGCGCCAGCAGCTTTTTCTATTCTAATGAAAAACTGTTTTTT.

This clone was counted a single time. The chain uses TRBV2 and TRBJ1-1, with 8 bases identical to TRBD1. This CDR3 region has 18 residues. V lost 4 bases to trimming and J lost 4 bases; unmatched junction nucleotides: 17. Germline V gene sequence: CDR1 SNHLY, CDR2 FYNNEI. The CDR3 reads CASSGDWRTGWGSTEAFF. CDR3 sequence (DNA): TGTGCCAGCAGTGGGGATTGGCGGACAGGGTGGGGGAGCACTGAAGCTTTCTTT.

The rearrangement links TRBV28 to TRBJ2-3, with 10 bases lining up with TRBD2. Germline CDR1 is MDHEN and CDR2 is SYDVKM. This CDR3 is built from 14 residues. Germline trimming cut 5 bases from V and 5 bases from J; bases unmatched to any gene: 4. CDR3 region: CASSLLAGVDTQYF. In DNA form, the CDR3 reads TGTGCCAGCAGTCTTCTAGCGGGAGTAGATACGCAGTATTTT.

The chain is built from TRBV18 and TRBJ2-5, with 7 bases aligning to TRBD2. With the DNA end fitting TRBJ2-7 better, the J assignment may be wrong. The CDR3 is 15 residues long. From germline, CDR1 is KGHSH and CDR2 LQKENI. Here the CDR3 DNA reads TGTGCCAGCTCACCACAGGGGCGGGAGCCCTACGAGCAGTACTTC. Amino acid sequence: CASSPQGREPYEQYF.

The rearrangement links TRBV11-2 to TRBJ1-4; D uncertain. Germline assignment: CDR1 SGHAT and CDR2 FQNNGV. The CDR3 extends over 16 amino acids. V lost 5 bases and J 5 bases, leaving 18 bases between the germline ends. The chain's CDR3 is CASSRDNAGLNEKLFF. The CDR3 DNA sequence: TGTGCCAGCAGCAGAGACAATGCAGGTTTAAATGAAAAACTGTTTTTT.

This chain uses TRBV2 with TRBJ2-5, with D possibly matching TRBD2 (6 bases). The J call may be faulty, since TRBJ2-7 better matches the DNA end. The CDR3 contains 15 residues. The V gene's germline CDR1 is SNHLY and CDR2 FYNNEI. Here the CDR3 reads CASSDPRLREDEQYF. Here the CDR3 DNA reads TGTGCCAGCAGTGACCCCAGGCTCAGGGAGGACGAGCAGTACTTC.

The genes are TRBV7-9 and TRBJ2-7; tentatively, D is TRBD2 (5 bases). Trimming pared 3 bases from V and 4 bases from J, leaving 16 bases between. CDR3 size: 15 residues. CDR1 and CDR2 from the germline V gene are SEHNR and FQNEAQ (reference sequence). The CDR3 protein is CASSFRPGNPYEQYF. As DNA, the CDR3 is TGTGCCAGCAGCTTTCGTCCGGGGAATCCTTACGAGCAGTACTTC.

The V and J genes are TRBV18 and TRBJ1-1; perhaps TRBD1 as D (5 bases). The germline CDR1 and CDR2 sequences are KGHSH and LQKENI. The CDR3 sequence is 17 residues long. Trimming stripped 5 bases from V and 3 bases from J, with 22 bases between. The CDR3 nucleotides read TGTGCCAGCTCAACCACCCGCCAGGGTGGGGTATACACTGAAGCTTTCTTT. Amino acids: CASSTTRQGGVYTEAFF.

This clone came up once. The rearrangement links TRBV2 to TRBJ1-4, with 10 bases that match TRBD1. V lost 2 bases, J lost 4 bases, and 4 bases stayed unmatched. This CDR3 comprises 16 residues. Germline V gives CDR1 SNHLY, CDR2 FYNNEI. CDR3 nucleotides: TGTGCCAGCAGTGAACTTAGGACAGGGGGTAATGAAAAACTGTTTTTT. It is translated as CASSELRTGGNEKLFF.

In the case of this clone: This CDR3 is also generated by other DNA sequences in the sample. The V gene is TRBV5-1, the J gene TRBJ1-1, with TRBD1 matching over 9 bases. Unmatched junction bases numbered 3, after V lost 4 bases and J lost 2 bases. CDR3 length equals 14 residues. The germline CDR1 and CDR2 sequences are SGHRS and YFSETQ. CDR3: CASSLDRGNTEAFF. The CDR3 DNA is TGCGCCAGCAGCCTGGACAGGGGAAACACTGAAGCTTTCTTT.

This clone was detected only once. This chain uses TRBV4-1 with TRBJ1-2; D ambiguous. Germline V gives CDR1 MGHRA, CDR2 YSYEKL. The CDR3 totals 13 residues. V was shortened by 0 bases and J by 3 bases, with 5 bases between the two germline ends. CDR3 loop: CASSQDRYYGYTF. CDR3 bases: TGCGCCAGCAGCCAAGACCGGTACTATGGCTACACCTTC.

CDR3 sequence (DNA): TGTGCCAGCAGCCCGCAGTATGAAGCTTTCTTT. Protein product: CASSPQYEAFF. This chain links TRBV11-3 with TRBJ1-1; D is undetermined. The CDR3 runs to 11 residues. V was pared by 5 bases and J by 7 bases, with 8 bases between. CDR1 and CDR2 (germline): SGHNT, YENEEA.

The rearrangement links TRBV11-2 to TRBJ1-4; TRBD1 is a possible D gene (5 bases). CDR3 length: 15 residues. With 3 bases removed from V and 7 bases from J, the gap between germline ends came to 15 bases. Germline assignment: CDR1 SGHAT and CDR2 FQNNGV. CDR3 in DNA: TGTGCCAGCAGCTTTATCTGGGGGGTTAGTGAAAAACTGTTTTTT. Translated, it gives CASSFIWGVSEKLFF.

This rearrangement joins TRBV6-1 to TRBJ1-2, with D unclear. The V gene's germline CDR1 is MNHNS and CDR2 SASEGT. The length of the CDR3 is 16 residues. V was pared by 2 bases and J by 4 bases, with 17 bases between. DNA for the CDR3: TGTGCCAGCAGTGAACGGGCTGGACGGGAGGGCTATGGCTACACCTTC. As protein: CASSERAGREGYGYTF.

This clone was seen more than once but under ten times. The chain employs TRBV6-1 and TRBJ2-5; TRBD2 matches at 8 bases. The V gene's germline CDR1 is MNHNS and CDR2 SASEGT. The CDR3 extends over 16 amino acids. The ends lost 0 bases at V and 5 bases at J; junction bases unmatched: 8. As DNA, the CDR3 is TGTGCCAGCAGTGAAGCAGGGGGGACTAGTCACGAGACCCAGTACTTC. Its translation: CASSEAGGTSHETQYF.

The rearrangement joins TRBV6-1 to TRBJ1-1; no definite D call. Trimming took off 6 bases at V and 5 bases at J, with 16 bases between the two ends. The length of the CDR3 is 14 residues. Germline CDR1 is MNHNS and CDR2 is SASEGT. Here the CDR3 reads CASSDSAGWTEAFF. The CDR3 bases are TGTGCCAGCAGCGATAGCGCTGGTTGGACTGAAGCTTTCTTT.

The V gene is TRBV5-1, the J gene TRBJ2-2; TRBD1 is a possible D gene (5 bases). Trimming stripped 0 bases from V and 3 bases from J, with 6 bases between. The CDR3 is 14 amino acids. From germline, CDR1 is SGHRS and CDR2 YFSETQ. DNA of the CDR3: TGCGCCAGCAGCTTGGGCAGGGACACCGGGGAGCTGTTTTTT. This encodes CASSLGRDTGELFF.

The chain carries TRBV2 and TRBJ1-1; D is uncertain. The CDR3 length is 12 residues. Trimming left V 6 bases short and J 1 base short, with 6 bases between. Germline values: CDR1 SNHLY, CDR2 FYNNEI. This CDR3 reads CASRRQNTEAFF. The CDR3 DNA follows: TGTGCCAGCAGGAGACAGAACACTGAAGCTTTCTTT.

The chain recombines TRBV4-1 with TRBJ2-3, with 8 bases aligning to TRBD2. The germline V gene encodes CDR1 MGHRA and CDR2 YSYEKL. The length of the CDR3 is 15 residues. The trim removed 2 bases at V and 2 bases at J, leaving 3 bases unmatched. CDR3 nucleotides: TGCGCCAGCAGCCAAAGACTAGCGAACACAGATACGCAGTATTTT. Residues: CASSQRLANTDTQYF.